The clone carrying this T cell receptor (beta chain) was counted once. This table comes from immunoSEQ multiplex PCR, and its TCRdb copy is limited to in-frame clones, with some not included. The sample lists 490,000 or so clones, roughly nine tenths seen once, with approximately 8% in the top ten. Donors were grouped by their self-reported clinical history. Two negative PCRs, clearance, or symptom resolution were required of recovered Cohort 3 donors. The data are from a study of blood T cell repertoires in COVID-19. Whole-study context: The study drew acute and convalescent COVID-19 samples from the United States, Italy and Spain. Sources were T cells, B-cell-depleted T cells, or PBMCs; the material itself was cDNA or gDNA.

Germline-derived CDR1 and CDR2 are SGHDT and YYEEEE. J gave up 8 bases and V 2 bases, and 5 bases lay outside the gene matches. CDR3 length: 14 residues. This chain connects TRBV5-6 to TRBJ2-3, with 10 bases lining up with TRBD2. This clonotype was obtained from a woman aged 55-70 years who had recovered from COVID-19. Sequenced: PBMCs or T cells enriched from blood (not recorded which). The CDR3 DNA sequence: TGTGCCAGCAGCTTCCCTAGCGGGGGCCCTACGCAGTATTTT. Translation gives CASSFPSGGPTQYF.